A single sample gave rise to the 5 T cell receptor beta chains below, sequenced in a study of long-term antiretroviral therapy in people with HIV. At survey level, the immunoSEQ assay was run in its v3.0 version. Sequencing used immunoSEQ multiplex PCR; TCRdb keeps in-frame clones, though not all of them. Of 30,000 to 40,000 clones listed, roughly 93% are singletons. The specimen comprised unsorted PBMCs, sampled 4.1 years after starting antiretroviral therapy. The receptors were sampled from a woman in her 50s with HIV.

This clone has a handful of counts. The chain is built from TRBV6-5 and TRBJ1-4; D is possibly TRBD1 (5 bases). Germline V gene data show CDR1 as MNHEY and CDR2 as SVGAGI. The CDR3 extends over 14 amino acids. With 5 bases removed from V and 7 bases from J, the gap between germline ends came to 14 bases. CDR3 in amino acids: CASSGAGGVEKLFF. The CDR3 bases are TGTGCCAGCAGTGGGGCAGGTGGTGTTGAAAAACTGTTTTTT.

V usage is TRBV4-2 and J usage is TRBJ1-6; D remains unclear. Trimming removed 1 base from V and 5 bases from J, with 12 bases in between. The CDR3 runs 16 residues. Per the germline V gene, CDR1 is LGHNA and CDR2 is YNFKEQ. The CDR3 nucleotides read TGTGCCAGCAGCCAAGGGAATTTAGGGAATAATTCACCCCTCCACTTT. Protein product: CASSQGNLGNNSPLHF.

The table lists this clone with a few counts. The rearrangement joins TRBV14 to TRBJ1-6; D is undetermined. The CDR3 sequence is 14 residues long. The V and J ends lost 1 base and 10 bases respectively, with 11 bases between them. Germline V CDR1 and CDR2: SGHDN, FVKESK. CDR3 in DNA: TGTGCCAGCAGCCAAGGGGCTGGACGGTCACCCCTCCACTTT. Amino acid sequence: CASSQGAGRSPLHF.

The chain is built from TRBV7-6 and TRBJ2-7, with TRBD2 matching 8 bases. This CDR3 region has 15 residues. V dropped 4 bases and J dropped 0; count of bases not matched to a gene: 5. Germline CDR1 reads SGHVS; CDR2 reads FNYEAQ. This CDR3 reads CASSSQGLGSYEQYF. The CDR3 coding sequence is TGTGCCAGCAGCTCCCAGGGACTAGGCTCCTACGAGCAGTACTTC.

The V and J genes are TRBV25-1 and TRBJ1-5, with 9 bases matching TRBD1. CDR3 length: 14 residues. Trimming at V came to 8 bases and at J to 5 bases, leaving 7 bases not matched to a gene. CDR1 is MGHDK and CDR2 is SYGVNS in the germline V gene. CDR3 sequence reads: CASAGTGRDQPQHF. In DNA, the CDR3 is TGTGCCAGCGCCGGGACAGGGAGGGATCAGCCCCAGCATTTT.